A selection of T cell receptor beta chains follows, all from one sample in a study of type 1 and type 2 diabetes patients. TCRdb passed the multiplex PCR reads through MiXCR, listing each CDR3 protein once. The data show under 300,000 distinct CDR3 sequences, with more than 40% seen just once and approximately 15% held by the top ten. Input material: peripheral blood mononuclear cells (PBMCs). The receptors originated from a man aged 18 to 30 with type 2 diabetes. Each CDR3 is given with its conserved first and last residue. The D gene is left open where the match is weak. Part of the rows lack a size; the others show once, few, many or a class for expanded clones.

>TRBD1|TRBV2|few|TRBJ2-3
TGTGCCAGCAGTGACCCGACAGGGGGGATAGATACGCAGTATTTT
CASSDPTGGIDTQYF
>-|TRBV7-3|-|TRBJ2-2
TGTGCCAGCAGCTCGGGACAGAACACCGGGGAGCTGTTTTTT
CASSSGQNTGELFF
>-|TRBV6-6|once|TRBJ1-1
TGTGCCAGCAGTGACGGCGTCCACACTGAAGCTTTCTTT
CASSDGVHTEAFF
>-|TRBV5-1|-|TRBJ1-4
TGCGCCAGCAGCTTGGGGCACGAAAATGAAAAACTGTTTTTT
CASSLGHENEKLFF
>-|TRBV12-3/TRBV12-4|once|TRBJ2-1
TGTGCCAGCAGGTTTGATGGTGGCAATGAGCAGTTCTTC
CASRFDGGNEQFF
>-|TRBV24-1|-|TRBJ2-3
TGTGCCACCAGTCAGGCAGGCACAGATACGCAGTATTTT
CATSQAGTDTQYF
>TRBD1|TRBV20-1|once|TRBJ1-6
TGCAGTGTCAGTCCACAGGGGTTTTTCTCACCCCTCCACTTT
CSVSPQGFFSPLHF
>-|TRBV12-3/TRBV12-4|-|TRBJ1-5
TGTGCCAGCAGGGGTGAGGGGTACACTTTTTCCGTGGCGAGCAATCAGCCCCAGCATTTT
CASRGEGYTFSVASNQPQHF
>TRBD1|TRBV19|-|TRBJ2-3
TGTGCCAGTAGACCCGACAGGGGACCCCGCACAGATACGCAGTATTTT
CASRPDRGPRTDTQYF
>TRBD2|TRBV7-2|-|TRBJ2-1
TGTGCCAGCAGCGTTACTAGCGGGGGGGCCGGGAATGAGCAGTTCTTC
CASSVTSGGAGNEQFF
>-|TRBV12-3/TRBV12-4|-|TRBJ1-2
TGTGCCAGCAGTGTGACAGAGACTAGTGGCTACACCTTC
CASSVTETSGYTF
>-|TRBV28|few|TRBJ1-1
TGTGCCAGCAGCTTGGGGGGAACGTTTTGGGCTTTCTTT
CASSLGGTFWAFF
>-|TRBV20-1|once|TRBJ1-4
TGCAGTGCCACACAGACCCTGGGCTATGAAAAACTGTTTTTT
CSATQTLGYEKLFF
>-|TRBV10-3|many|TRBJ1-1
TGTGCCATCAGTCTGGCCGGCCCGAACACTGAAGCTTTCTTT
CAISLAGPNTEAFF
>TRBD1|TRBV19|-|TRBJ1-5
TGTGCCAGTAGTATAGGGACAGGGGGAAATCAGCCCCAGCATTTT
CASSIGTGGNQPQHF
>-|TRBV19|-|TRBJ2-1
TGTGCCAGTAGTACCTCAACTAGAATCGTCTACAATGAGCAGTTCTTC
CASSTSTRIVYNEQFF
>-|TRBV5-1|once|TRBJ2-6
TGCGCCAGCAGCTTTGGCCCAGGGTCTGGGGCCAACGTCCTGACTTTC
CASSFGPGSGANVLTF
>-|TRBV2|-|TRBJ2-3
TGTGCCAGCAGCCGAAACCAGGGAGATACGCAGTATTTT
CASSRNQGDTQYF
>-|TRBV12-5|-|TRBJ1-2
TGTGCTAGTGATGACAGGCCTGGCGGCTACACCTTC
CASDDRPGGYTF
>-|TRBV25-1|-|TRBJ1-1
TGTGCCAGCAGTGAATTAGGCAGACTGAACACTGAAGCTTTCTTT
CASSELGRLNTEAFF
>-|TRBV30|-|TRBJ1-4
TGTGCCTGGAGTGTAGGAAACCCTAATGAAAAACTGTTTTTT
CAWSVGNPNEKLFF
>TRBD2|TRBV6-6|-|TRBJ2-5
TGTGCCAGCAGTTCCCCGGGGGGATTCGAGACCCAGTACTTC
CASSSPGGFETQYF
>-|TRBV2|many|TRBJ2-5
TGTGCCAGCAGGGGGATTGGGGAGACCCAGTACTTC
CASRGIGETQYF
>TRBD1|TRBV10-3|few|TRBJ1-5
TGTGCCATCAGCCCGGGACAGAGCAATCAGCCCCAGCATTTT
CAISPGQSNQPQHF
>TRBD1|TRBV29-1|-|TRBJ1-2
TGCAGCGTTTTGGACAGGGACGATGGCTACACCTTC
CSVLDRDDGYTF
>TRBD1|TRBV6-1|-|TRBJ2-2
TGTGCCAGCCTGGTTGGGACAGGGATCCCCGGGGAGCTGTTTTTT
CASLVGTGIPGELFF
>TRBD1|TRBV6-6|-|TRBJ1-6
TGTGCCAGCAGTTACCCCTGGGACAGGGGTCTCCTGCTCCCCCTCCACTTT
CASSYPWDRGLLLPLHF
>TRBD1|TRBV5-1|-|TRBJ2-7
TGCGCTAGCAGCTTGGAGCCAGGGGGCGCCTACGAGCAGTACTTC
CASSLEPGGAYEQYF
>-|TRBV27|-|TRBJ2-3
TGTGCCAGCAGTTTCCAGGGCTGGGATACGCAGTATTTT
CASSFQGWDTQYF
>-|TRBV13|-|TRBJ2-7
TGTGCCAGCAGCCCAGATGAGGTTTCCCTCTACGAGCAGTACTTC
CASSPDEVSLYEQYF
>-|TRBV7-3|-|TRBJ2-7
TGTGCCAGCAGTCTGTCCGATGACGAGCAGTACTTC
CASSLSDDEQYF
>-|TRBV2|-|TRBJ1-4
TGTGCCAGCAGTGACGTAGGCCAGGGTCCATTAGCAACTAATGAAAAACTGTTTTTT
CASSDVGQGPLATNEKLFF
>TRBD1|TRBV7-2|-|TRBJ2-6
TGTGCCGGCAGCTTAGCCTCAGGGGGCGCAAGGGCTGGGGCCAACGTCCTGACTTTC
CAGSLASGGARAGANVLTF
>-|TRBV2|many|TRBJ2-2
TGTGCCAGCAGTGAAAGCGGTGCCGCGAACACCGGGGAGCTGTTTTTT
CASSESGAANTGELFF
>-|TRBV19|-|TRBJ2-2
TGTGCCAGTACGGTTTGGGGCTCGGACACCGGGGAGCCGTTTTTT
CASTVWGSDTGEPFF
>-|TRBV19|-|TRBJ2-5
TGTGCCAGTAGTCTATCGACAGGACAAGAGACCCAGTACTTC
CASSLSTGQETQYF
>TRBD2|TRBV28|-|TRBJ2-3
TGTGCCAGCACGAGGGCGGGGGTGATTGATACGCAGTGTTTT
CASTRAGVIDTQCF
>-|TRBV12-3/TRBV12-4|-|TRBJ2-1
TGTGCCAGCAGACCCAGGGACCCCAATGAGCAGTTCTTC
CASRPRDPNEQFF
>TRBD1|TRBV5-1|-|TRBJ1-4
TGCGCCAGCAGCTTACAGGGGTTTGAAAAACTGTTTTTT
CASSLQGFEKLFF
>TRBD2|TRBV2|many|TRBJ2-1
TGTGCCAGCAGTGGACTAGCGAATGAGCAGTTCTTC
CASSGLANEQFF
>-|TRBV11-2|few|TRBJ2-1
TGTGCTAGCCGCACGACCCGGGCTAGGAATGAGCAGTTCTTC
CASRTTRARNEQFF
>TRBD2|TRBV12-3/TRBV12-4|-|TRBJ2-5
TGTGCCAGCAGCTCAACCCGGGGACTAGCGGACCAAGAGACCCAGTACTTC
CASSSTRGLADQETQYF
>TRBD1|TRBV19|-|TRBJ1-1
TGTGCCAGTAGTATACGACAGGGGACCGGTAACACTGAAGCTTTCTTT
CASSIRQGTGNTEAFF
>TRBD1|TRBV24-1|-|TRBJ2-3
TGTGCCACCAGTGAGGGGACAGGGTTGGGCACAGATACGCAGTATTTT
CATSEGTGLGTDTQYF
>TRBD2|TRBV12-3/TRBV12-4|-|TRBJ2-7
TGTGCCAGCAGCCGTCGGGGGGGGCCTTCCTACGAGCAGTACTTC
CASSRRGGPSYEQYF
>-|TRBV25-1|-|TRBJ1-1
TGTGCCAGCAGTACAACAGGGAACACTGAAGCTTCCTTC
CASSTTGNTEASF
>-|TRBV6-6|-|TRBJ1-1
TGTGCCAGCAGTGCAGCGAACACTGAAGCTTTCTTT
CASSAANTEAFF
>-|TRBV6-5|-|TRBJ1-2
TGTGCCAGCAGTTATGGTCAGGATAACTATGGCTACACCTTC
CASSYGQDNYGYTF
>TRBD1|TRBV6-6|-|TRBJ2-7
TGTGCCAGCAGCCGCACAGGGGGCGTCTACGAGCAGTACTTC
CASSRTGGVYEQYF
>-|TRBV12-3/TRBV12-4|once|TRBJ2-7
TGTGCCAGCAGCCAACAGGTAAACGAGCAGTACTTC
CASSQQVNEQYF
>-|TRBV10-1|many|TRBJ1-1
TGCGCCAGCAGTGAGTCGAAAGGGGGGAACACTGAAGCTTTCTTT
CASSESKGGNTEAFF
>-|TRBV7-3|-|TRBJ2-1
TGTGCCAGCAGCTTAGGACAGGAGCAGTTCTTC
CASSLGQEQFF
>TRBD2|TRBV9|-|TRBJ2-1
TGTGCCAGCAGCGCACCTAGCGGGGGGGAGGTTAATGAGCAGTTCTTC
CASSAPSGGEVNEQFF